This TCR beta chain was recovered during a study of CD8+ T cells in alopecia areata (dated by TCRdb to the late 2010s). Study-wide context: Treated patients were enrolled in an open-label pilot trial of oral tofacitinib, 5 to 10 mg twice daily, for moderate-to-severe alopecia areata. Patients stayed on tofacitinib for 6 to 18 months and then had 6 months of follow-up off drug so that delayed response and recurrence could be assessed. Disease severity in treated patients was measured with the SALT score, which quantifies the percentage of affected scalp surface area. The study used high-throughput TCRbeta sequencing to examine T cell clonal expansion in alopecia areata, in both the C3H/HeJ mouse model and human patients. Human TCRbeta sequencing covered scalp tissue and sorted CD4+ and CD8+ peripheral blood T cells from patchy and totalis/universalis alopecia areata patients and healthy controls. Tofacitinib-treated patients had biopsies at baseline and at 4 and 24 weeks of treatment, with a later scalp biopsy in several patients. Clonality in the scalp was compared among normal scalp (n=4), patchy alopecia areata scalp (n=8), and alopecia totalis/universalis scalp (n=8). The RNA source kit depended on sample type: the PAXgene miRNA kit for fixed scalp, the miRNeasy kit for PBMCs, and the RNeasy kit for mouse skin. TCRbeta CDR3 regions were amplified by immunoSEQ multiplex PCR with 35 Vbeta forward and 13 Jbeta reverse primers.

Comments on this clone: This receptor's antigen is unknown. No base qualities exist here, and no much larger clone lies one base off it.

The time point label, read with the paper, signifies: around 4 weeks on oral tofacitinib. Sample treatment or condition, as interpreted from the label and publication: oral pan-JAK inhibitor, 5-10 mg twice daily. From alopecia areata patients, peripheral blood was collected along with lesional scalp punch biopsies. PBMCs were isolated by density centrifugation and stained for CD3, CD4 and CD8, and CD4+ and CD8+ T cells were sorted on a FACSAria. General conclusions and limits of the study: Because the treated cohort was small and included a single nonresponder, larger studies are needed to assess links between baseline CD8+ expansion and response. Unlike mouse skin, where gammadelta T cells dominate, normal human skin contains resident alphabeta T cells that get sequenced too, which complicates analysis of the scalp TCR repertoire. Compared with normal scalp, lesional scalp had higher clonality and more expanded CD8+ clones, particularly in alopecia totalis/universalis, a pattern that suggests antigenic drive. During tofacitinib treatment, many expanded lesional clones stuck around in both scalp and blood, and this persistence may partly explain why relapse happens after treatment is stopped. Shared TCR sequences between patients were less evident than in mice, which may be partly attributable to HLA diversity in the patient population. Tofacitinib significantly decreased scalp clonality and the number of expanded CD8+ clones among the top 100 scalp clones.

Library method: the immunoSEQ multiplex PCR assay. RNA was extracted from all samples and reverse transcribed into cDNA as template for TCR sequencing. First-strand cDNA was synthesized with SuperScript III using a 2:1 mix of oligo-dT and random hexamers. Amplification bias was assessed with a synthetic immune receptor repertoire, and residual bias was removed computationally. On the authors' methods: Raw reads were preprocessed to remove errors, and CDR3 was defined by IMGT conventions from the conserved cysteine to phenylalanine. Clonality was computed as 1 minus the Shannon entropy, with the entropy normalized by log2 of the number of productive unique TCRs. CD4 or CD8 identity of scalp clones was inferred by cross-referencing scalp TCRbeta sequences with sorted blood CD4 and CD8 repertoires. TCRdb limited this immuneACCESS table to in-frame rearrangements with V and J called. A share of clones is missing; checked studies link under half to unresolved V genes, and the rest is unexplained. V and J calls and clone size are as listed in that table; D and trimming were resolved from the DNA. The sample has 95,000 to 150,000 clones on record, 53% of them singletons. The ten biggest clones cover around 0.44% of the sample.

This TCR was sampled from a human donor with alopecia areata. The sequenced sample was CD4+ T cells sorted from blood, obtained at week 4, from a patient treated with tofacitinib.

The CDR3 region: CAWSRQHNEQFF. The sequenced DNA is TGTGCCTGGAGCAGACAGCACAATGAGCAGTTCTTC. Here the chain combines TRBV30 and TRBJ2-1, with TRBD1 as a weak D call on 5 bases. From its cysteine to its phenylalanine, the CDR3 spans 12 amino acids. The entry retains the CDR3 DNA only, 36 bases that are in frame from base 1. V was cut back by 3 bases and J by 5 bases, leaving a gap of 8 bases between them. The germline V gene (reference sequence) yields GTSNPN for CDR1 and SVGIG for CDR2.